The 13 T cell receptor beta chains below come from one sample, sequenced in a study of memory CD4+ T cells and cytomegalovirus serostatus. Single viable CD3+CD4+CD8-CD45RO+ cells were sorted as the memory CD4+ T cells. Clones were sequenced by immunoSEQ multiplex PCR, and TCRdb holds only the in-frame ones, with some missing. The sample has 45,000 to 60,000 clones; 83% are singletons. The specimen sequenced was memory CD4+ T cells from blood. The receptors come from an adult in good health and CMV-seropositive.

The chain uses TRBV2 and TRBJ1-6; D gene uncertain. CDR3 length equals 14 residues. V lost 2 bases and J 7 bases, leaving 9 bases between the germline ends. Germline V lookup: CDR1 SNHLY, CDR2 FYNNEI. The CDR3 DNA sequence: TGTGCCAGCAGTGAATTGGCAGGCAATTCACCCCTCCACTTT. Amino acids: CASSELAGNSPLHF.

The rearrangement links TRBV15 to TRBJ1-5; 8 nucleotides align to TRBD1. Germline CDR1 reads LNHNV; CDR2 reads YYDKDF (reference sequence). V lost 0 bases, J lost 4 bases, and 8 bases stayed unmatched. The CDR3 extends over 17 amino acids. CDR3 in amino acids: CATSRDSVGQGNQPQHF. CDR3 in DNA: TGTGCCACCAGCAGAGATTCCGTCGGACAGGGTAATCAGCCCCAGCATTTT.

The chain uses TRBV7-9 and TRBJ2-3; D not certain. This CDR3 has 14 amino acids. Germline V gene data show CDR1 as SEHNR and CDR2 as FQNEAQ (reference sequence). Between the trimmed V and J ends, which lost 5 bases and 4 bases, there was a span of 13 bases. CDR3 in DNA: TGTGCCAGCAGCCCAATGGGGTCTCCAGATACGCAGTATTTT. Translating gives CASSPMGSPDTQYF.

The chain carries TRBV2 and TRBJ2-3, with 14 bases aligning to TRBD2. V was clipped by 5 bases and J by 6 bases; unmatched bases: 1. CDR1 is SNHLY, CDR2 FYNNEI, per germline. This CDR3 is built from 14 residues. The CDR3 DNA sequence: TGTGCCAGCAGTTGGACTAGCGGGGGGGATACGCAGTATTTT. Protein product: CASSWTSGGDTQYF.

The chain joins TRBV19 to TRBJ1-2; D unclear. CDR3 length: 14 residues. The germline gives CDR1 LNHDA, CDR2 SQIVND (reference sequence). V lost 0 bases, J lost 4 bases, and 9 bases lay in between. CDR3 in amino acids: CASSIDQKFYGYTF. The CDR3 DNA follows: TGTGCCAGTAGTATAGATCAAAAGTTCTATGGCTACACCTTC. Complete variable domain (other parts from reference TRBV19 and TRBJ1-2): DGGITQSPKYLFRKEGQNVTLSCEQNLNHDAMYWYRQDPGQGLRLIYYSQIVNDFQKGDIAEGYSVSREKKESFPLTVTSAQKNPTAFYLCASSIDQKFYGYTFGSGTRLTVV.

With regard to this clone: A junction end diverges from the germline sequence, so it may reflect a read error. V and J are TRBV6-5 and TRBJ2-7; weak D call: TRBD2 (7 bases). This CDR3 has 15 amino acids. Germline CDR1 MNHEY, CDR2 SVGAGI. CDR3 in amino acids: CASSYPWTREGGRDF. As DNA, the CDR3 is TGTGCCAGCAGTTACCCGTGGACAAGAGAGGGGGGGAGGGACTTC.

The chain has TRBV7-9 and TRBJ1-2, with 7 bases matching TRBD1. With V trimmed by 3 bases and J by 5 bases, 9 bases remained unmatched. Germline CDR1 and CDR2: SEHNR and FQNEAQ (reference sequence). The CDR3 contains 15 residues. The CDR3 DNA is TGTGCCAGCAGCTTTGGACAGGCGGACCCTTATGGCTACACCTTC. It is translated as CASSFGQADPYGYTF.

The chain has TRBV5-4 and TRBJ2-6; maybe TRBD2 (6 bases). The germline V and J ends were trimmed by 4 bases and 3 bases, with 17 bases remaining between them. This CDR3 contains 17 residues. Germline CDR1 SGHNT, CDR2 YYREEE (reference sequence). This chain's CDR3 is CASSNIVGGGGANVLTF. CDR3 nucleotides: TGTGCCAGCAGCAACATCGTCGGGGGAGGTGGGGCCAACGTCCTGACTTTC.

This sequence joins TRBV7-2 and TRBJ2-7; maybe TRBD2 (5 bases). Deletions cut 5 bases from V and 5 bases from J, with 16 bases between. Germline CDR1 reads SGHTA; CDR2 reads FQGNSA. CDR3 length: 14 amino acids. Written as DNA, the CDR3 is TGTGCCAGCAGCCTAGTGCGGGTTAGCCACGAGCAGTACTTC. Its translation is CASSLVRVSHEQYF.

This sequence joins TRBV11-2 and TRBJ2-7, with unresolved D. Trimming cost V 3 bases and J 3 bases, with 6 bases left between them. CDR1 and CDR2 from the germline V gene are SGHAT and FQNNGV. The CDR3 is 12 amino acids. The CDR3 protein is CASSFTDYEQYF. CDR3 nucleotides: TGTGCCAGCAGCTTTACGGACTACGAGCAGTACTTC.

V gene TRBV28 combines with J gene TRBJ2-1; possibly TRBD2 for D (6 bases). The V and J ends lost 5 bases and 4 bases respectively, with 12 bases between them. Germline CDR1 is MDHEN and CDR2 is SYDVKM. The CDR3 is made up of 14 amino acids. CDR3 in amino acids: CASSPTGLYNEQFF. The CDR3 DNA follows: TGTGCCAGCAGTCCTACGGGACTTTACAATGAGCAGTTCTTC.

The chain has TRBV18 and TRBJ2-2; D may be TRBD2 (5 bases). This CDR3 contains 14 residues. From germline, CDR1 is KGHSH and CDR2 LQKENI. Trimming took 5 bases from V and 4 from J, leaving 11 bases between them. The CDR3 loop reads CASSFTRATGELFF. In DNA form, the CDR3 reads TGTGCCAGCTCATTTACTAGGGCCACCGGGGAGCTGTTTTTT. Together with reference TRBV18 and TRBJ2-2, the CDR3 gives the full variable domain: NAGVMQNPRHLVRRRGQEARLRCSPMKGHSHVYWYRQLPEEGLKFMVYLQKENIIDESGMPKERFSAEFPKEGPSILRIQQVVRGDSAAYFCASSFTRATGELFFGEGSRLTVL.

This chain connects TRBV18 to TRBJ1-5; D possibly corresponds to TRBD1 (5 bases). The CDR3 has 16 amino acids. CDR1 is KGHSH, CDR2 LQKENI, per germline. Between the trimmed V and J ends, which lost 0 bases and 2 bases, there was a span of 11 bases. The CDR3 region has the DNA TGTGCCAGCTCACCACCAGGGGAATCGGGCAATCAGCCCCAGCATTTT. As protein: CASSPPGESGNQPQHF.